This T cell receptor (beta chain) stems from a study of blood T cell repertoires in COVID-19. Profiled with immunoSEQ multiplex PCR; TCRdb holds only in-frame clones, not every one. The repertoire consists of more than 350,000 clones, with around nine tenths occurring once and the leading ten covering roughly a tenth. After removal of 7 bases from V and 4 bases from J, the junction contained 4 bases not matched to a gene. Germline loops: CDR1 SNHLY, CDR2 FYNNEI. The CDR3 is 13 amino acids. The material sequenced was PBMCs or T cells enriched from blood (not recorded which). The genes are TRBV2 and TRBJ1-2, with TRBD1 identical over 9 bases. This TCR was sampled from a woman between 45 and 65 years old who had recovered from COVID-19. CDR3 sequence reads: CASTATGGYGYTF. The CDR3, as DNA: TGTGCCAGCACCGCGACAGGGGGCTATGGCTACACCTTC. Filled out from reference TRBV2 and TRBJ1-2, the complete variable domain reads EPEVTQTPSHQVTQMGQEVILRCVPISNHLYFYWYRQILGQKVEFLVSFYNNEISEKSEIFDDQFSVERPDGSNFTLKIRSTKLEDSAMYFCASTATGGYGYTFGSGTRLTVV.